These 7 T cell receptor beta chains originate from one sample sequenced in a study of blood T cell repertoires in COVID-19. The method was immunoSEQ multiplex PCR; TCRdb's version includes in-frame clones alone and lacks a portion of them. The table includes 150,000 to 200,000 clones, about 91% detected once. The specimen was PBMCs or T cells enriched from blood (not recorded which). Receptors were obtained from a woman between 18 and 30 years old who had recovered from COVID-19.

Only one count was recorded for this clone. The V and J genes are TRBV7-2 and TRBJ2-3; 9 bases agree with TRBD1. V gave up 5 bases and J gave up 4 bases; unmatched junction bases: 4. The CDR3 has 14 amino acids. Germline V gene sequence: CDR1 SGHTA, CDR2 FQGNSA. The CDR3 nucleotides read TGTGCCAGCAGCGCAAGACAGGGGGCAGATACGCAGTATTTT. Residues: CASSARQGADTQYF.

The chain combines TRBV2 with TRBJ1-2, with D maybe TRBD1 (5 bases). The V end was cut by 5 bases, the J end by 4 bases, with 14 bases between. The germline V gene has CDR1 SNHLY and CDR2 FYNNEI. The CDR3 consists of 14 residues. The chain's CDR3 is CASSLTGLGYGYTF. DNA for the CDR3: TGTGCCAGCAGTTTAACAGGTCTCGGCTATGGCTACACCTTC.

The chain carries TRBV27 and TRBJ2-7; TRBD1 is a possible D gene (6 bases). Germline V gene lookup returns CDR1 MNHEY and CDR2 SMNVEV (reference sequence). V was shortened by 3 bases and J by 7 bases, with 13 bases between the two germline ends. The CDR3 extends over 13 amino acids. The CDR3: CASSFTGPWEQYF. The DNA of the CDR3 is TGTGCCAGCAGTTTTACAGGGCCCTGGGAGCAGTACTTC.

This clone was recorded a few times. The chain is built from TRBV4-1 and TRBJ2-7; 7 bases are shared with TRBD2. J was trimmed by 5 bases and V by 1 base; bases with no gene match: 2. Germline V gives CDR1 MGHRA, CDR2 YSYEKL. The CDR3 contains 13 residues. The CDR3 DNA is TGCGCCAGCAGCCAAGTCGGGGGGAACGAGCAGTACTTC. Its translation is CASSQVGGNEQYF.

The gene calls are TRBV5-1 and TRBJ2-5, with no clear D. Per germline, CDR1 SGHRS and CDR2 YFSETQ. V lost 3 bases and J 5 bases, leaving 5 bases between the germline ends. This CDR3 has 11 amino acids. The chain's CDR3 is CASSSSETQYF. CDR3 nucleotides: TGCGCCAGCAGCTCGTCGGAGACCCAGTACTTC.

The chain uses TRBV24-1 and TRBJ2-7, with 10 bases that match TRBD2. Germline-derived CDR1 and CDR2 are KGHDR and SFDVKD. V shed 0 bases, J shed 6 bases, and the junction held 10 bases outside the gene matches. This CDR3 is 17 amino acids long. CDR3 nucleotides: TGTGCCACCAGTGATTTGAGAGCGGGAGGGCCTACTTGCGAGCAGTACTTC. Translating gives CATSDLRAGGPTCEQYF.

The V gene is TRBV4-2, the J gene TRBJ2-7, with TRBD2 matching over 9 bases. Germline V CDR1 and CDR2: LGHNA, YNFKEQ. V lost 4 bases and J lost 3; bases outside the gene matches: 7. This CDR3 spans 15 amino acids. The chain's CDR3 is CASSPVLAGNYEQYF. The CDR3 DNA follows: TGTGCCAGCAGCCCAGTGCTAGCGGGGAACTACGAGCAGTACTTC.